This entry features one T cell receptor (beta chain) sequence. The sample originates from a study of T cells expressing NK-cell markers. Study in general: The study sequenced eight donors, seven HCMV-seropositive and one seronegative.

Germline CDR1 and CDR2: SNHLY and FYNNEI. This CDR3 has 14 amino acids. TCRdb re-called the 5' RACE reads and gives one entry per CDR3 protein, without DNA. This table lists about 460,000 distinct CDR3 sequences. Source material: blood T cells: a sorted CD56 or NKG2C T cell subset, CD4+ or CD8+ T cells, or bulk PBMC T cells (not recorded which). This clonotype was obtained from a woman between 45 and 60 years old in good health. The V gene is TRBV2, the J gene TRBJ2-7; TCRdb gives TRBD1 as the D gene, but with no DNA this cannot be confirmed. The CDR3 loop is CASSEAGGVYEQYF.